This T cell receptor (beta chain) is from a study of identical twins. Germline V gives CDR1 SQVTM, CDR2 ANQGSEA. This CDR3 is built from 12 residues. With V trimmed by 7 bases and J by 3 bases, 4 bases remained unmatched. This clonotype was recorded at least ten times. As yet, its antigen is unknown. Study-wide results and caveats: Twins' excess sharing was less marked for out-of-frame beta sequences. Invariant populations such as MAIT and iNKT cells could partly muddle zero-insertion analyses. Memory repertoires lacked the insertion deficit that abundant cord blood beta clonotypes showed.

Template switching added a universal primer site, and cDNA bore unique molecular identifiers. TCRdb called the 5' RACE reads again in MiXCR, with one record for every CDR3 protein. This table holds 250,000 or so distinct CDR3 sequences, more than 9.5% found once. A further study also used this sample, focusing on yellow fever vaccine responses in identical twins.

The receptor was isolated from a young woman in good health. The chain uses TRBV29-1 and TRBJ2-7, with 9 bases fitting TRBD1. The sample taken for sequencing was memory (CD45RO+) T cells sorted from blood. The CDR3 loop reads CSAGTGIYEQYF. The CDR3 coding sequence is TGCAGCGCCGGGACAGGGATCTACGAGCAGTACTTC.